The 16 T cell receptor beta chains below were found in one sample sequenced in a study. TCRdb fed the RT-PCR reads into MiXCR, producing one record per CDR3 protein. Here the sample spans around 700,000 distinct CDR3 sequences, 13% to 15% being singletons. The sample comprised memory CD4+ T cells from blood. These receptors were collected from a female donor in good health, serving as a healthy control.

The chain uses TRBV5-1 and TRBJ2-1; D is ambiguous. V lost 2 bases, J lost 0 bases, and 9 bases lay in between. CDR1 SGHRS and CDR2 YFSETQ come from the germline V gene. The CDR3 sequence is 15 residues long. The CDR3 spells CASSFDQISYNEQFF. DNA of the CDR3: TGCGCCAGCAGCTTCGACCAGATCTCCTACAATGAGCAGTTCTTC.

The genes are TRBV5-1 and TRBJ1-1; unclear D gene. CDR1 and CDR2 from the germline V gene are SGHRS and YFSETQ. V was clipped by 0 bases and J by 3 bases, with 9 bases between them. The CDR3 is 14 amino acids. In DNA form, the CDR3 reads TGCGCCAGCAGCTTGGGAGGGTTTGACACTGAAGCTTTCTTT. It translates to CASSLGGFDTEAFF.

This chain joins TRBV4-1 and TRBJ2-7; 8 bases match TRBD1. The germline V gene has CDR1 MGHRA and CDR2 YSYEKL. V lost 0 bases, J lost 4 bases, and 14 bases stayed unmatched. This CDR3 has 18 amino acids. The CDR3: CASSQEVTDRAYDYEQYF. CDR3 in DNA: TGCGCCAGCAGCCAAGAGGTGACGGACAGGGCCTACGATTACGAGCAGTACTTC.

This clonotype has more than one count but fewer than ten. The rearrangement uses TRBV3-1 and TRBJ2-1; 10 positions agree with TRBD2. The CDR3 is made up of 17 amino acids. J lost 3 bases, V lost 1 base, and 6 bases had no gene match. Germline CDR1 reads LGHDT; CDR2 reads YNNKEL (reference sequence). CDR3 sequence reads: CASSQAGLADNYNEQFF. DNA for the CDR3: TGTGCCAGCAGCCAAGCCGGACTAGCGGACAACTACAATGAGCAGTTCTTC.

This chain links TRBV6-1 with TRBJ1-1, with a possible D match to TRBD1 (5 bases). Germline CDR1 reads MNHNS; CDR2 reads SASEGT. CDR3 length: 13 residues. The V end was cut by 4 bases, the J end by 3 bases, with 9 bases between. CDR3 DNA sequence: TGTGCCAGCAGTGTTACACAGGACACTGAAGCTTTCTTT. It translates to CASSVTQDTEAFF.

The chain recombines TRBV12-3 or TRBV12-4 with TRBJ2-7, with D possibly being TRBD1 (6 bases). The CDR3 is 15 residues long. Trimming took 0 bases from V and 7 from J, leaving 16 bases between them. CDR3 protein: CASSLAQGAWMEQYF. CDR3 coding DNA: TGTGCCAGCAGTTTAGCACAGGGCGCGTGGATGGAGCAGTACTTC.

This clonotype was counted a few times. The V and J genes are TRBV7-9 and TRBJ2-1; 7 bases are a match to TRBD1. V was clipped by 1 base and J by 0 bases; unmatched bases: 6. The CDR3 sequence is 17 residues long. Germline CDR1 reads SEHNR; CDR2 reads FQNEAQ (reference sequence). The CDR3 DNA sequence: TGTGCCAGCAGCTTAGTACAGGGACAGAGCTCCTACAATGAGCAGTTCTTC. The encoded protein is CASSLVQGQSSYNEQFF.

This clonotype was recorded at least ten times. The V gene is TRBV4-3, the J gene TRBJ2-3, with 10 bases aligning to TRBD2. V dropped 4 bases and J dropped 4; count of bases not matched to a gene: 2. The CDR3 extends over 14 amino acids. Looked up from germline, CDR1 is LGHNA and CDR2 is YSLEER. The CDR3 spells CASSLTSGSDTQYF. The CDR3 nucleotides read TGCGCCAGCAGCCTGACTAGCGGGTCAGATACGCAGTATTTT.

The V and J genes are TRBV30 and TRBJ2-1; 7 bases map to TRBD2. V shed 4 bases, J shed 7 bases, and the junction held 7 bases outside the gene matches. Germline values: CDR1 GTSNPN, CDR2 SVGIG (reference sequence). This CDR3 has 13 amino acids. CDR3 in amino acids: CAWIMKAGNEQFF. The CDR3 bases are TGTGCCTGGATTATGAAAGCGGGAAATGAGCAGTTCTTC.

This clonotype occurred many times. This CDR3 reads CSVGGGLGEQYF. CDR3 sequence (DNA): TGCAGCGTTGGCGGGGGGCTAGGGGAGCAGTACTTC. The J gene is TRBJ2-7, the V gene TRBV29-1, with 8 bases that match TRBD2. Germline lookup yields CDR1 SQVTM and CDR2 ANQGSEA. Trimming at V came to 4 bases and at J to 7 bases, leaving 6 bases not matched to a gene. This CDR3 comprises 12 residues.

This chain joins TRBV19 and TRBJ2-4; D may be TRBD1 or TRBD2 (6 bases each). The V end lost 3 bases, the J end lost 6 bases, and 9 bases lay between the germline ends. Looked up from germline, CDR1 is LNHDA and CDR2 is SQIVND (reference sequence). This CDR3 spans 13 amino acids. This CDR3 reads CASSISGANIQYF. CDR3 coding DNA: TGTGCCAGTAGTATTTCGGGGGCAAACATTCAGTACTTC.

This clonotype was seen repeatedly, ten times or more. This chain links TRBV9 with TRBJ2-3, with D perhaps matching TRBD2 (5 bases). Germline V CDR1 and CDR2: SGDLS, YYNGEE. The V gene lost 7 bases and the J gene lost 2 bases, with 11 bases spanning the gap. The CDR3 has 13 amino acids. CDR3 nucleotides: TGTGCCAGCCAGGCTAGCTCCACAGATACGCAGTATTTT. Amino acids: CASQASSTDTQYF.

This clonotype was seen more than once but under ten times. The chain links TRBV7-2 to TRBJ1-5, with a possible D match to TRBD1 (5 bases). The length of the CDR3 is 16 residues. The V gene lost 0 bases and the J gene lost 1 base, with 10 bases spanning the gap. Looked up from germline, CDR1 is SGHTA and CDR2 is FQGNSA. The CDR3 loop reads CASSLAGVTSNQPQHF. The DNA for the CDR3 is TGTGCCAGCAGCTTAGCGGGGGTTACAAGCAATCAGCCCCAGCATTTT.

This clonotype showed up many times. This rearrangement joins TRBV20-1 to TRBJ2-5; 12 bases align to TRBD2. This CDR3 has 14 residues. V was pared by 5 bases and J by 4 bases, with 5 bases of the junction left unmatched. The germline CDR1 and CDR2 sequences are DFQATT and SNEGSKA (reference sequence). CDR3 bases: TGCAGTGCTCATCCGGGACTAGCGGGAGAGACCCAGTACTTC. Translation gives CSAHPGLAGETQYF.

The sample holds a few counts of this clonotype. The gene calls are TRBV7-2 and TRBJ1-5; the D gene is possibly TRBD1 (6 bases). The CDR3 totals 14 residues. Trimming pared 5 bases from V and 10 bases from J, leaving 18 bases between. CDR1 is SGHTA, CDR2 FQGNSA, per germline. CDR3 DNA: TGTGCCAGCAGCCAACAGGGACACGGACTCCCCCAGCATTTT. Encoded protein: CASSQQGHGLPQHF.

This clonotype was recorded at least ten times. The rearrangement uses TRBV5-8 and TRBJ1-1; the D is unclear. The V gene lost 4 bases and the J gene lost 6 bases, with 7 bases spanning the gap. The germline V gene encodes CDR1 SGHTS and CDR2 YDEGEE. The CDR3 loop spans 11 amino acids. The CDR3 loop is CASSVGPEAFF. CDR3 coding DNA: TGTGCCAGCAGCGTGGGCCCTGAAGCTTTCTTT.